The clone carrying this TCR beta chain turned up a few times. Its cognate antigen is unknown. This sample was taken from a study of identical twins. General study points: Beta out-of-frame sequences showed weaker excess sharing between twins.

MiXCR, applied by TCRdb to the 5' RACE reads, yields one record per CDR3 protein. The data contain some 560,000 distinct CDR3 sequences, 9% to 10% of them singletons. These data are also associated with another study on yellow fever vaccine responses in identical twins.

The material sequenced was PBMCs. The receptor's source is a woman younger than 35 in good health.

As DNA, the CDR3 is TGCGCCAGCAGCCAAGGTCTTGTGGGGCCGGAAGATACGCAGTATTTT. Its translation is CASSQGLVGPEDTQYF. V is TRBV4-3 and J is TRBJ2-3; D may be TRBD1 (5 bases). Trimming removed 1 base at V and 5 bases at J, with 16 bases between. CDR1 LGHNA and CDR2 YSLEER come from the germline V gene. The CDR3 is 16 residues long.